A selection of T cell receptor beta chains follows, all from one sample in a study of response to subunit inactivated influenza vaccine. TCRdb re-called the RT-PCR reads through MiXCR, storing one row per CDR3 protein. The sample shows approximately 500,000 distinct CDR3 sequences, about 14% of them seen only once. The input for sequencing was PBMCs from blood, taken roughly 13 days after vaccination. These receptor sequences come from a man aged 50 to 59 who received an inactivated influenza vaccine. CDR3s include the opening cysteine and the closing phenylalanine or tryptophan. Fields, in order: D gene, clone size, V gene, J gene, CDR3 protein, CDR3 DNA. The D gene is left open where the match is weak. The size field is filled for only some rows; it gives once, few, many or a size class.

D gene: TRBD1; clone size: many; V gene: TRBV6-4; J gene: TRBJ2-5; CDR3 protein: CASSQPHDSDRAYRQQETQYF; CDR3 DNA: TGTGCCAGCAGTCAACCCCACGACTCCGACAGGGCCTACCGTCAACAAGAGACCCAGTACTTC
D gene: .; clone size: many; V gene: TRBV12-3/TRBV12-4; J gene: TRBJ2-7; CDR3 protein: CASSSTGGPYEQYF; CDR3 DNA: TGTGCCAGCAGTTCGACCGGGGGCCCCTACGAGCAGTACTTC
D gene: .; clone size: .; V gene: TRBV7-9; J gene: TRBJ1-4; CDR3 protein: CASSLDSPGEKLFF; CDR3 DNA: TGTGCCAGCAGCTTAGACAGCCCAGGAGAAAAACTGTTTTTT
D gene: .; clone size: few; V gene: TRBV12-3/TRBV12-4; J gene: TRBJ2-7; CDR3 protein: CASSSTFAVHEQYF; CDR3 DNA: TGTGCCAGCAGTTCCACCTTTGCGGTCCACGAGCAGTACTTC
D gene: .; clone size: .; V gene: TRBV27; J gene: TRBJ2-1; CDR3 protein: CASSLSPNTYNEQFF; CDR3 DNA: TGTGCCAGCAGTTTATCCCCGAACACATACAATGAGCAGTTCTTC
D gene: .; clone size: few; V gene: TRBV7-6; J gene: TRBJ1-5; CDR3 protein: CASSETAFNQPQHF; CDR3 DNA: TGTGCCAGCAGCGAAACGGCCTTCAATCAGCCCCAGCATTTT
D gene: .; clone size: .; V gene: TRBV9; J gene: TRBJ2-5; CDR3 protein: CASSVGGTGVTQYF; CDR3 DNA: TGTGCCAGCAGCGTAGGAGGGACCGGGGTTACCCAGTACTTC
D gene: .; clone size: .; V gene: TRBV27; J gene: TRBJ2-5; CDR3 protein: CASRRGRTQETQYF; CDR3 DNA: TGTGCCAGCAGGAGGGGGAGGACACAAGAGACCCAGTACTTC
D gene: .; clone size: few; V gene: TRBV11-2; J gene: TRBJ2-1; CDR3 protein: CASSPDFGSGGSYNEQFF; CDR3 DNA: TGTGCCAGCAGCCCTGACTTCGGGAGCGGCGGTTCCTACAATGAGCAGTTCTTC
D gene: .; clone size: .; V gene: TRBV14; J gene: TRBJ2-2; CDR3 protein: CASSQDYGIGELFF; CDR3 DNA: TGTGCCAGCAGCCAAGATTACGGTATCGGGGAGCTGTTTTTT
D gene: TRBD1; clone size: .; V gene: TRBV3-1; J gene: TRBJ2-1; CDR3 protein: CASGPRTGGSYNEQFF; CDR3 DNA: TGTGCCAGCGGCCCTAGGACAGGAGGTTCCTACAATGAGCAGTTCTTC
D gene: .; clone size: few; V gene: TRBV3-1; J gene: TRBJ2-5; CDR3 protein: CASSLRAVETQYF; CDR3 DNA: TGTGCCAGCAGCTTAAGGGCGGTCGAGACCCAGTACTTC
D gene: TRBD1; clone size: .; V gene: TRBV12-3/TRBV12-4; J gene: TRBJ1-2; CDR3 protein: CASTPGTGDYTF; CDR3 DNA: TGTGCCAGCACCCCCGGGACAGGGGACTACACCTTC
D gene: .; clone size: few; V gene: TRBV30; J gene: TRBJ2-1; CDR3 protein: CAWSEKLSEQFF; CDR3 DNA: TGTGCCTGGAGTGAGAAACTAAGTGAGCAGTTCTTC
D gene: .; clone size: .; V gene: TRBV20-1; J gene: TRBJ2-3; CDR3 protein: CSGLAAGGDTQYF; CDR3 DNA: TGCAGTGGGTTGGCGGCAGGGGGGGATACGCAGTATTTT
D gene: TRBD2; clone size: few; V gene: TRBV20-1; J gene: TRBJ2-1; CDR3 protein: CSARDMGTSGRWSYNEQFF; CDR3 DNA: TGCAGTGCTAGAGACATGGGGACTAGCGGAAGGTGGTCCTACAATGAGCAGTTCTTC
D gene: .; clone size: few; V gene: TRBV13; J gene: TRBJ1-2; CDR3 protein: CASSSLTGGYGYTF; CDR3 DNA: TGTGCCAGCAGCTCGCTGACAGGTGGCTATGGCTACACCTTC
D gene: .; clone size: few; V gene: TRBV4-2; J gene: TRBJ2-1; CDR3 protein: CASSQDPGGDEQFF; CDR3 DNA: TGTGCCAGCAGCCAAGATCCGGGCGGGGATGAGCAGTTCTTC
D gene: .; clone size: few; V gene: TRBV5-5; J gene: TRBJ1-6; CDR3 protein: CASSILDSPLHF; CDR3 DNA: TGTGCCAGCAGCATCTTGGATTCACCCCTCCACTTT
D gene: .; clone size: few; V gene: TRBV18; J gene: TRBJ1-5; CDR3 protein: CASSPSRAAPQHF; CDR3 DNA: TGTGCCAGCTCACCATCAAGGGCCGCGCCCCAGCATTTT
D gene: .; clone size: .; V gene: TRBV11-2; J gene: TRBJ2-2; CDR3 protein: CASRQVSGTGELFF; CDR3 DNA: TGTGCCAGCCGGCAGGTGTCGGGCACCGGGGAGCTGTTTTTT
D gene: TRBD2; clone size: many; V gene: TRBV7-3; J gene: TRBJ2-1; CDR3 protein: CASSLMGRTSLSYNEQFF; CDR3 DNA: TGTGCCAGCAGCTTAATGGGAAGGACTAGCCTCTCCTACAATGAGCAGTTCTTC
D gene: .; clone size: .; V gene: TRBV21-1; J gene: TRBJ2-1; CDR3 protein: CASSKEWGYEQFF; CDR3 DNA: TGTGCCAGCAGCAAAGAATGGGGGTATGAGCAGTTCTTC
D gene: TRBD2; clone size: .; V gene: TRBV29-1; J gene: TRBJ2-2; CDR3 protein: CSVTPGGDGELFF; CDR3 DNA: TGCAGCGTTACGCCGGGAGGGGACGGGGAGCTGTTTTTT